The 8 T cell receptor beta chains below all came from one sample that was sequenced in a study of blood T cell repertoires in COVID-19. Profiling relied on immunoSEQ multiplex PCR, and the TCRdb table lists in-frame clones only, not all of them. The sample shows nearly 90,000 clones, around 90% of them seen only once. Sequenced material: peripheral blood. All receptors come from a man at least 80 years old with acute or convalescent COVID-19.

The chain combines TRBV19 with TRBJ2-2; D is unresolved. The ends were cut back, 3 bases at V and 5 bases at J, with 7 bases in the middle. The CDR3 runs 13 residues. Germline CDR1 is LNHDA and CDR2 is SQIVND (reference sequence). CDR3 residues: CASSISGTGELFF. In nucleotides, the CDR3 is TGTGCCAGTAGTATTTCAGGTACCGGGGAGCTGTTTTTT.

The chain couples TRBV18 to TRBJ2-2; TRBD2 matches at 8 bases. The CDR3 has 18 residues. Germline values: CDR1 KGHSH, CDR2 LQKENI. V was clipped by 0 bases and J by 4 bases; unmatched bases: 10. CDR3 in amino acids: CASSPPPGLGSSTGELFF. In DNA, the CDR3 is TGTGCCAGCTCACCACCTCCGGGACTAGGGTCAAGCACCGGGGAGCTGTTTTTT.

This clone was seen a handful of times. This rearrangement joins TRBV7-9 to TRBJ1-2; TRBD1 aligns across 9 bases. With V trimmed by 5 bases and J by 8 bases, 6 bases remained unmatched. This CDR3 has 13 residues. Germline CDR1 is SEHNR and CDR2 is FQNEAQ (reference sequence). The chain's CDR3 is CASSPWTGDGYTF. The DNA of the CDR3 is TGTGCCAGCAGCCCATGGACAGGGGACGGCTACACCTTC.

The chain combines TRBV3-1 (or the pseudogene TRBV3-2) with TRBJ1-4; D is ambiguous. Germline CDR1 is LGHDT and CDR2 is YNNKEL (reference sequence). This CDR3 is built from 15 residues. The ends were cut back, 3 bases at V and 6 bases at J, with 14 bases in the middle. CDR3 residues: CASSQGTGLYEKLFF. The CDR3 nucleotides are TGTGCCAGCAGCCAGGGCACCGGATTGTATGAAAAACTGTTTTTT.

The genes are TRBV28 and TRBJ1-3; 8 bases map to TRBD1. There are 16 residues in the CDR3. Trimming cost V 5 bases and J 4 bases; bases outside gene matches: 10. CDR1 MDHEN and CDR2 SYDVKM come from the germline V gene. DNA for the CDR3: TGTGCCAGCAGTCCGACGTCTGGGACAGGCGGAAACACCATATATTTT. Translated, it gives CASSPTSGTGGNTIYF.

The chain joins TRBV2 to TRBJ2-7; no clear D. Germline CDR1 SNHLY, CDR2 FYNNEI. CDR3 length: 13 residues. V was shortened by 2 bases and J by 5 bases, with 10 bases between the two germline ends. The CDR3 DNA reads as TGTGCCAGCAGTGAACTCGGTTTCAACGAGCAGTACTTC. Translating gives CASSELGFNEQYF.

The rearrangement uses TRBV29-1 and TRBJ1-2; tentatively, D is TRBD1 (5 bases). V lost 4 bases and J lost 6, with 9 bases in between. The CDR3 covers 11 residues. Germline assignment: CDR1 SQVTM and CDR2 ANQGSEA. The CDR3 DNA sequence: TGCAGCGTTGGGGGCGGAAATGGCTACACCTTC. This gives the protein CSVGGGNGYTF.

V usage is TRBV10-1 and J usage is TRBJ1-1; D is ambiguous. Trimming removed 4 bases at V and 2 bases at J, with 8 bases between. The CDR3 sequence is 13 residues long. Germline V gene lookup returns CDR1 WNHNN and CDR2 SYGVQD (reference sequence). The CDR3 sequence: CASSGTVNTEAFF. CDR3 bases: TGCGCCAGCAGTGGTACGGTTAACACTGAAGCTTTCTTT.